Each of the 6 T cell receptor beta chains below was sequenced from the same sample in a study of blood T cell repertoires in COVID-19. Generated by immunoSEQ multiplex PCR, the TCRdb table keeps only in-frame clones and is missing some. The sample has 250,000 to 350,000 clones; roughly nine tenths are singletons. Input material: peripheral blood. The origin of the receptors is a woman in her forties who had recovered from COVID-19.

This clone was detected once. The J gene is TRBJ2-7, the V gene TRBV10-3; 14 nucleotides align to TRBD2. The CDR3 totals 15 residues. The V gene end was trimmed by 10 bases and the J gene end by 6 bases; junction bases not matched to a gene: 11. CDR1 is ENHRY and CDR2 is SYGVKD in the germline V gene. The CDR3 coding sequence is TGTGCCAGGTGGACGAGACTAGCGGGAGGGCCCGAGCAGTACTTC. It is translated as CARWTRLAGGPEQYF.

This chain uses TRBV29-1 with TRBJ2-3; 11 nucleotides line up with TRBD1. The length of the CDR3 is 14 residues. The V gene end was trimmed by 4 bases and the J gene end by 4 bases; junction bases not matched to a gene: 4. CDR1 is SQVTM and CDR2 is ANQGSEA in the germline V gene. CDR3 loop: CSVAGTGGADTQYF. The CDR3 DNA reads as TGCAGCGTTGCTGGGACAGGGGGAGCAGATACGCAGTATTTT.

This chain joins TRBV27 and TRBJ2-5; 11 nucleotides match TRBD2. Germline V CDR1 and CDR2: MNHEY, SMNVEV (reference sequence). The CDR3 runs to 14 residues. J gave up 5 bases and V 5 bases, and 4 bases lay outside the gene matches. The CDR3 sequence: CASSPRLAGETQYF. The CDR3 DNA reads as TGTGCCAGCAGTCCCAGACTAGCGGGGGAGACCCAGTACTTC.

V usage is TRBV6-6 and J usage is TRBJ1-2; D not certain. Trimming took 0 bases from V and 0 from J, leaving 8 bases between them. The CDR3 sequence is 15 residues long. The V gene's germline CDR1 is MNHNY and CDR2 SVGAGI (reference sequence). Here the CDR3 reads CASSYSTQANYGYTF. CDR3 in DNA: TGTGCCAGCAGTTACTCGACACAAGCTAACTATGGCTACACCTTC.

V is TRBV9 and J is TRBJ2-7; the D gene is possibly TRBD2 (7 bases). The CDR3 runs 14 residues. Germline-derived CDR1 and CDR2 are SGDLS and YYNGEE. V was pared by 4 bases and J by 2 bases, with 13 bases between. The CDR3 bases are TGTGCCAGCAGCCCTTCGGGGGGCACCTACGAGCAGTACTTC. This translates into CASSPSGGTYEQYF.

V is TRBV16 and J is TRBJ1-5, with unresolved D. Germline V lookup: CDR1 KGHSY, CDR2 FQNENV. V dropped 3 bases and J dropped 1 base, with 19 bases sitting between them. The CDR3 sequence is 18 residues long. The CDR3 sequence is CASSHISPAGQSNQPQHF. The CDR3 DNA is TGTGCCAGCAGCCACATCTCACCGGCGGGCCAAAGCAATCAGCCCCAGCATTTT.